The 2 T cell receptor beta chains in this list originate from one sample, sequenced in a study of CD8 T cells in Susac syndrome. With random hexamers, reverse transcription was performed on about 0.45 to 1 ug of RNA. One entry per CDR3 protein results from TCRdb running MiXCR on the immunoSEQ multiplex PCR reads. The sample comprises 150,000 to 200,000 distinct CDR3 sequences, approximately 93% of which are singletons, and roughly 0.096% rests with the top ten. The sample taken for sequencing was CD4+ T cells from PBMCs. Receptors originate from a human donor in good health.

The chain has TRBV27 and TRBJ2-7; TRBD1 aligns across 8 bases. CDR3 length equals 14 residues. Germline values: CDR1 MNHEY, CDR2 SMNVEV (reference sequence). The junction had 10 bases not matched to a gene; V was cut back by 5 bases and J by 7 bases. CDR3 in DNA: TGTGCCAGCAGTCCCGCCGGACAGGGAAAAGAGCAGTACGTC. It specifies CASSPAGQGKEQYV.

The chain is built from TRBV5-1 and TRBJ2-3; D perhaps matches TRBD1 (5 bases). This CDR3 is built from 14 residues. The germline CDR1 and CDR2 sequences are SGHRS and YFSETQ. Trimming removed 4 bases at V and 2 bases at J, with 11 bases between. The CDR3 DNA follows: TGCGCCAGCAGCCCCGGACACAACACAGATACGCAGTATTTT. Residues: CASSPGHNTDTQYF.